This is a list of T cell receptor beta chains from one sample in a study of shared clonotypes between healthy human individuals. Generated by immunoSEQ multiplex PCR, the TCRdb table keeps only in-frame clones and is missing some. The sample holds 2 million to 2.5 million clones, around 90% seen once. The source material was naive CD4+ T cells from PBMCs. The receptors originated from a young man in good health. Some clones in this sample may be carry-over from other donors' samples. Both conserved end residues are part of each CDR3.

CASSPGRASGRFEQYF	TRBV4-1	TRBJ2-7	16
CASSSLRGGNTEAFF	TRBV5-6	TRBJ1-1	15
CASGKRETQYF	TRBV12-5	TRBJ2-5	11
CASSFMGGTGNTIYF	TRBV28	TRBJ1-3	15
CASSFPGDTQYF	TRBV7-2	TRBJ2-3	12
CASSGPSGVQETQYF	TRBV2	TRBJ2-5	15
CASSLSGGPYNEQFF	TRBV5-4	TRBJ2-1	15
CASSLSYGRSTTHSGETQYF	TRBV28	TRBJ2-5	20
CASSEARGF	TRBV6-1	TRBJ2-7	9
CASSLFPGLNEQYF	TRBV7-3	TRBJ2-7	14
CASSLGGGQPQHF	TRBV7-9	TRBJ1-5	13
CASSFSRYYGYTF	TRBV27	TRBJ1-2	13
CASSPTGNYGYTF	TRBV6-4	TRBJ1-2	13
CASSQMDRGGANVLTF	TRBV28	TRBJ2-6	16
CASSILGQAKGDEQYF	TRBV19	TRBJ2-7	16
CASSLNQGSGEQFF	TRBV5-1	TRBJ2-1	14
CASTSVREQYF	TRBV28	TRBJ2-7	11
CASQNSGGGGYTF	TRBV6-5	TRBJ1-2	13
CASSPGTQYYGYTF	TRBV28	TRBJ1-2	14
CSVTSSNGGELFF	TRBV29-1	TRBJ2-2	13
CASSPGQGSYEQYF	TRBV28	TRBJ2-7	14
CASGLVPGTSGDEQFF	TRBV12-5	TRBJ2-1	16
CASSLAIGGAGELFF	TRBV5-1	TRBJ2-2	15
CASSLGQSTDTQYF	TRBV7-3	TRBJ2-3	14